The sequence of this TCR beta chain was determined in a study of lymphopenia after photon versus proton radiotherapy. Study-wide findings and caveats: Better survival with proton therapy was suggested as possible, not demonstrated. Relative stability marked proton patients; photon patients lost diversity and naive cells. After the lymphocyte nadir, photon-treated repertoires showed oligoclonal expansion, especially of CD8+ Temra cells.

This table comes from immunoSEQ multiplex PCR, and its TCRdb copy is limited to in-frame clones, with some not included. Among about 30,000 clones, about 88% were seen once, and the ten largest hold 5% to 8.5%. The CDR3 sequence is 18 residues long. The germline gives CDR1 LNHDA, CDR2 SQIVND (reference sequence). V was clipped by 4 bases and J by 6 bases; unmatched bases: 12. Details on this clone: What it binds is unknown.

The rearrangement joins TRBV19 to TRBJ2-1; 13 bases are a match to TRBD2. The sequenced sample was peripheral blood, obtained from a patient treated with proton-based radiotherapy. This TCR derives from a woman aged 65 to 85 with pancreatic cancer. Some clones in this sample may be carry-over from other donors' samples. This chain's CDR3 is CASSTAGLAGRFGNEQFF. DNA for the CDR3: TGTGCCAGTAGTACCGCGGGACTAGCGGGGCGGTTCGGCAATGAGCAGTTCTTC.